The present T cell receptor beta chain was sequenced within a study of graft-versus-host responses after intestinal transplantation (dated by TCRdb to 2020 to 2023). Looking at the study overall: The transplants that recipients got were multivisceral, liver-intestinal, or isolated intestinal. Every recipient was given anti-thymocyte globulin induction, then maintenance tacrolimus and steroids for 3 to 4 years. Graft-versus-host and host-versus-graft alloreactive T cell clones were tracked in the graft, circulation and bone marrow after intestinal transplantation using bulk TCR-beta CDR3 sequencing. To identify alloreactive clones, pre-transplant mixed lymphocyte reaction products were sequenced and compared with unstimulated pre-transplant donor and recipient T cells. A cohort of about two dozen intestinal transplant recipients, including one retransplant, was enrolled, and a few patients lacking pretransplant specimens were excluded. A peak of at least 4% donor T cells among recipient peripheral blood mononuclear cells was the definition used for donor T cell macrochimerism. Rather than going through the commercial service, samples from a few later patients were sequenced in-house on an Illumina MiSeq and processed with MiXCR.

Library prep was done by the immunoSEQ multiplex PCR assay. For most patients, high-throughput TCR-beta CDR3 sequencing of genomic DNA was performed by Adaptive Biotechnologies. The published analysis was carried out like this. Adaptive's ImmunoSEQ software supplied the TCR sequencing data for approximately 18 patients, while MiXCR and VDJtools were used to process a few other patients. CDR3 nucleotide sequences shared between donor and recipient were removed because the origin of such sequences could not be assigned. At least 2-fold expansion over unstimulated cells and a minimum CFSE-low frequency of 0.002% (template counts) or 0.001% (read counts) were required for clones to be classified as alloreactive. Clones detected in sequenced pre-transplant spleen, lymph node, or MLR CFSE-low populations of the donor or recipient were defined as mappable. Cumulative frequency of alloreactive clones was calculated as a percentage of all sequences weighted by copy number. TCRdb's version of the immuneACCESS table is confined to in-frame rearrangements and falls short of the full clone set. An unresolved V gene accounts for under half of the shortfall where checked; the remainder is of unknown origin. V, J and clone size are taken as reported in that table, and D and trimming were inferred from the DNA itself. Across this sample there are 15,000 to 20,000 clones, with approximately 87% seen only once. Of the sample, 6% to 8.5% falls within the top ten clones.

Bone marrow was aspirated after transplant from the posterior iliac crest or another site chosen by the physician. V and J are truncated by 5 bases and 8 bases respectively, leaving an intervening sequence of 19 bases. Taken from the germline V gene (reference sequence), the CDR1 and CDR2 loops are LNHDA and SQIVND. Reading from cysteine to phenylalanine, the CDR3 counts 15 amino acids. This entry keeps only the CDR3 DNA: 45 bases, framed from base 1. Study-level results and caveats: High GvH to HvG T cell clonal ratios were observed in the allografts of patients with donor T cell macrochimerism. The relatively low number and heterogeneity of intestinal transplant patients limited the conclusions. Early after transplant, peak levels of circulating GvH clones were associated with declines in HvG clones. GvH clones turned up in recipient bone marrow, with some appearing earlier in ileal mucosa or blood, a pattern consistent with an intestinal mucosal origin.

For this clone: Its recognized antigen is unknown. Base quality data are lacking; no much larger clone is found one base away.

Sequences were derived from bone marrow, sampled nearly 130 days after intestinal transplantation. This sequence uses TRBV19 and TRBJ1-5; confidence is insufficient to name the D gene. The sequence was collected from a human patient who received an intestinal transplant, so some T cells may come from the graft donor. This receptor carries the CDR3 CASSVEGSRTEPQHF. The DNA sequence is as follows: TGTGCCAGTAGTGTTGAGGGCAGCCGAACGGAGCCCCAGCATTTT.